One sample yielded the 3 T cell receptor beta chains listed below, sequenced in a study of shared clonotypes between healthy human individuals. Generated by immunoSEQ multiplex PCR, the TCRdb table keeps only in-frame clones and is missing some. The sample lists more than 1.2 million clones, just under 99% occurring once. Input material: naive CD4+ T cells sorted from blood. Subset noted: CD45RA+ positively selected. These receptor sequences come from a man aged 25 to 45 in good health.

This clone was seen only once. This sequence joins TRBV7-8 and TRBJ1-2; maybe TRBD1 (6 bases). Between the trimmed V and J ends, which lost 5 bases and 5 bases, there was a span of 9 bases. The CDR3 is made up of 12 amino acids. Germline V gene data show CDR1 as SGHVS and CDR2 as FQNEAQ. The CDR3 nucleotides read TGTGCCAGCAGCCTACAGGGATATGGCTACACCTTC. Its protein is CASSLQGYGYTF.

The chain joins TRBV6-4 to TRBJ2-1; 9 positions agree with TRBD2. This CDR3 comprises 13 residues. Germline assignment: CDR1 MRHNA and CDR2 SNTAGT. V lost 5 bases, J lost 9 bases, and 5 bases stayed unmatched. CDR3 bases: TGTGCCAGCAGTAACGTAGCGGGAGTTGAGCAGTTCTTC. Amino acids: CASSNVAGVEQFF.

A word on this clone: Within the sample, other DNA sequences also encode this same CDR3. This chain connects TRBV2 to TRBJ1-1, with a tentative D call TRBD1 (6 bases). Trimming stripped 4 bases from V and 1 base from J, with 7 bases between. The CDR3 covers 13 residues. CDR1 is SNHLY and CDR2 is FYNNEI in the germline V gene. CDR3 nucleotide sequence: TGTGCCAGCAGTGGGGGGGCGAACACTGAAGCTTTCTTT. Translating gives CASSGGANTEAFF.